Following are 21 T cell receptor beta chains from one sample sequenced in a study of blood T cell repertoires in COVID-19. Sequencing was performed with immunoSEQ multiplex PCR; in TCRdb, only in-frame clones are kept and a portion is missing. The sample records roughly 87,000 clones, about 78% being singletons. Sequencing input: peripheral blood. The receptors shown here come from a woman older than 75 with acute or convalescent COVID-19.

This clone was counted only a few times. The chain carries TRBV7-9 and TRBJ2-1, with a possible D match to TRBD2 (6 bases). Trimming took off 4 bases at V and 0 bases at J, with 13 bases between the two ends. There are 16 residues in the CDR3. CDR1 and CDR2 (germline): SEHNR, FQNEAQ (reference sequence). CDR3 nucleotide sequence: TGTGCCAGCAGCTGGGGGGACTTCTCCTCCTACAATGAGCAGTTCTTC. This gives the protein CASSWGDFSSYNEQFF.

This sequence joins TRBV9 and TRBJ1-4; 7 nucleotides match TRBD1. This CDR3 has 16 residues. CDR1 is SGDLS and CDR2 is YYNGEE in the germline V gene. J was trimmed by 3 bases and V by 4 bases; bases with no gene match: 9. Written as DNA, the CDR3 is TGTGCCAGCAGCCCGTCTACAGGGGAGGCTAATGAAAAACTGTTTTTT. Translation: CASSPSTGEANEKLFF.

CDR3 sequence: CASSLPGGYGYTF. The CDR3 bases are TGTGCCAGCAGTTTGCCAGGGGGCTATGGCTACACCTTC. This chain joins TRBV6-5 and TRBJ1-2, with TRBD1 matching 7 bases. CDR3 length: 13 residues. CDR1 MNHEY and CDR2 SVGAGI come from the germline V gene. J lost 4 bases, V lost 4 bases, and 3 bases had no gene match.

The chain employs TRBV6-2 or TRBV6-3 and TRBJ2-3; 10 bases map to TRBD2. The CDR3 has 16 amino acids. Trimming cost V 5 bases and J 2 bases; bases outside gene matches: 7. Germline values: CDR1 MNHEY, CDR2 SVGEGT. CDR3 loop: CASSRLAGALTDTQYF. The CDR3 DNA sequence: TGTGCCAGCAGTCGCCTAGCGGGGGCCCTCACAGATACGCAGTATTTT.

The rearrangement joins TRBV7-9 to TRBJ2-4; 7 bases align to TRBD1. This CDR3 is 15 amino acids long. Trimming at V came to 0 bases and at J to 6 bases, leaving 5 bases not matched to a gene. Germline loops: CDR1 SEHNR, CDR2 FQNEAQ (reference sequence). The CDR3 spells CASSLAAQGVNIQYF. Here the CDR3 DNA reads TGTGCCAGCAGCTTAGCGGCTCAGGGGGTAAACATTCAGTACTTC.

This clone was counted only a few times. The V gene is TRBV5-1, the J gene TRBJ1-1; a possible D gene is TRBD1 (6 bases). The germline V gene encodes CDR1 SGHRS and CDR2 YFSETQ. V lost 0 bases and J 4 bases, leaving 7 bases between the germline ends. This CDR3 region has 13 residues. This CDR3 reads CASSLDRATEAFF. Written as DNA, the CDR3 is TGCGCCAGCAGCTTGGACAGGGCCACTGAAGCTTTCTTT.

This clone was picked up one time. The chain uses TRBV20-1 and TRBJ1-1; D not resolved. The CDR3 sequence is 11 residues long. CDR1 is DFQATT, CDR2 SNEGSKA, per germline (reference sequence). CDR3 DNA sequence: TGCAGGCCGAGTGCGAGGACTGAAGCTTTCTTT. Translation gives CRPSARTEAFF.

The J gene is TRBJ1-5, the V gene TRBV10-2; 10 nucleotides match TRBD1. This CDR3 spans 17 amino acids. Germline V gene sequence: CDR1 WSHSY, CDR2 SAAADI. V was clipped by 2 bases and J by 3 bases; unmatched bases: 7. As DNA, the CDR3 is TGCGCCAGCAGTGAGCCGCCGGGACAGGGGTCCAATCAGCCCCAGCATTTT. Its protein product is CASSEPPGQGSNQPQHF.

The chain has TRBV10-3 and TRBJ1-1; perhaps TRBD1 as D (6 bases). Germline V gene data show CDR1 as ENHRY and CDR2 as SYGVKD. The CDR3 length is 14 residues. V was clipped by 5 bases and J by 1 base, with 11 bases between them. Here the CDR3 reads CAISRQGTNTEAFF. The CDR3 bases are TGTGCCATCAGTAGGCAGGGGACGAACACTGAAGCTTTCTTT.

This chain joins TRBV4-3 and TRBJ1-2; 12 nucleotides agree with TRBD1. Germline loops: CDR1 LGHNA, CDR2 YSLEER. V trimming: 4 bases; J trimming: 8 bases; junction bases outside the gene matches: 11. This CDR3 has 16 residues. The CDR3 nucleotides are TGCGCCAGCAGCCCGGAACCGGGACAGGGGGCGCGAGGCTACACCTTC. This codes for CASSPEPGQGARGYTF.

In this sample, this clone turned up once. The CDR3 DNA is TGTGCCAGCAGTAGACAGGGGGGTAGCTCCTACGAGCAGTACTTC. Translation gives CASSRQGGSSYEQYF. The chain joins TRBV6-5 to TRBJ2-7, with 9 bases aligning to TRBD1. Unmatched junction bases numbered 5, after V lost 5 bases and J lost 0 bases. The CDR3 has 15 residues. The germline V gene has CDR1 MNHEY and CDR2 SVGAGI.

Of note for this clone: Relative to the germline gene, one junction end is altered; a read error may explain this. CDR3 sequence reads: CASSYSIPPAVF. The DNA for the CDR3 is TGTGCCAGCAGTTACTCGATCCCTCCGGCGGTCTTT. This chain connects TRBV6-2 or TRBV6-3 to TRBJ1-1, with no clear D. The germline V gene has CDR1 MNHEY and CDR2 SVGEGT. The CDR3 sequence is 12 residues long.

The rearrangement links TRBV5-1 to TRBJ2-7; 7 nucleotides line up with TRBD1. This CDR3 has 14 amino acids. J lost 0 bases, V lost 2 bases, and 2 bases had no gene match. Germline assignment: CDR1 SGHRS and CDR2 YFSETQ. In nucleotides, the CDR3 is TGCGCCAGCAGCTTCGCAGGGGGCTCCTACGAGCAGTACTTC. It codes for CASSFAGGSYEQYF.

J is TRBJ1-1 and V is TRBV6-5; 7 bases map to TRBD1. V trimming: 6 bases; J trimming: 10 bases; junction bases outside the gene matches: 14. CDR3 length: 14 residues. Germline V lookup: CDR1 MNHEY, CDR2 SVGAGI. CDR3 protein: CASRPPGGPSAAFF. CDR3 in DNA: TGTGCCAGCAGACCCCCAGGGGGTCCCAGCGCAGCTTTCTTT.

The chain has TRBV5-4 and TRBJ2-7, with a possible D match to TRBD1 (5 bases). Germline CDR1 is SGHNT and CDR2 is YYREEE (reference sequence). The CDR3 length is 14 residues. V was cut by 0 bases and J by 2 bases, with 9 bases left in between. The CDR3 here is CASSLAGPPYEQYF. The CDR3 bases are TGTGCCAGCAGCTTGGCAGGGCCCCCCTACGAGCAGTACTTC.

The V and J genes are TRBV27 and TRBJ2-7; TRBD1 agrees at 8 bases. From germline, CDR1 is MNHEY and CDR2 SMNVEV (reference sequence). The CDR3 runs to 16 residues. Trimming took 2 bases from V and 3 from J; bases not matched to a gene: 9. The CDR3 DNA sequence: TGTGCCAGCAGTTTACGAGCAGGGGGCCCCTTCTACGAGCAGTACTTC. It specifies CASSLRAGGPFYEQYF.

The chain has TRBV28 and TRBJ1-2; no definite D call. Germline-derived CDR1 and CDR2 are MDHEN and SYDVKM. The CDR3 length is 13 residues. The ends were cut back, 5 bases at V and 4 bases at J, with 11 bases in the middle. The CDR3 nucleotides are TGTGCCAGCAGTCGGGGAGGGCCCTATGGCTACACCTTC. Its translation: CASSRGGPYGYTF.

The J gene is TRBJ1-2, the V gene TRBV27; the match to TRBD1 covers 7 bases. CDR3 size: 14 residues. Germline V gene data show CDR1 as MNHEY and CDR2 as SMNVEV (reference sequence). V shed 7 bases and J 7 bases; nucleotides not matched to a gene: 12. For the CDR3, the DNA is TGTGCCAGCATCCAAAGGGCAGGGGGGAGTGGCTACACCTTC. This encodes CASIQRAGGSGYTF.

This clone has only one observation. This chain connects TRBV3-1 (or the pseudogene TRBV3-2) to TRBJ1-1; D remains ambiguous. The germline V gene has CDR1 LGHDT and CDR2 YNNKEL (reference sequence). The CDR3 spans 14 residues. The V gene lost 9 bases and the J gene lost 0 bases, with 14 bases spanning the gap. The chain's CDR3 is CASPRCPMNTEAFF. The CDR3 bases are TGTGCCAGTCCTCGCTGCCCTATGAACACTGAAGCTTTCTTT.

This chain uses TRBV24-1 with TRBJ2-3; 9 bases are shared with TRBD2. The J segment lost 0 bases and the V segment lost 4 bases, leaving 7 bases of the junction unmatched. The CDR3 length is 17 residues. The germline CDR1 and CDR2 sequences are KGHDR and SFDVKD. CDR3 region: CATSDSRTSASTDTQYF. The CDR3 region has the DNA TGTGCCACCAGTGACTCCCGGACTAGCGCTAGCACAGATACGCAGTATTTT.

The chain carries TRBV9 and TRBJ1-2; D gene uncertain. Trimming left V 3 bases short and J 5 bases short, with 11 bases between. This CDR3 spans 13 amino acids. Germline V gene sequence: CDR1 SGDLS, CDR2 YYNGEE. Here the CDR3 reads CASSASGTYGYTF. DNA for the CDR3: TGTGCCAGCAGCGCGTCAGGAACTTATGGCTACACCTTC. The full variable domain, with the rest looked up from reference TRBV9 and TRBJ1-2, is DSGVTQTPKHLITATGQRVTLRCSPRSGDLSVYWYQQSLDQGLQFLIQYYNGEERAKGNILERFSAQQFPDLHSELNLSSLELGDSALYFCASSASGTYGYTFGSGTRLTVV.